The rows below give T cell receptor beta chains drawn from one sample of a study of low-dose radiotherapy and immunotherapy resistance in tumors. MiXCR, run by TCRdb on the reads, gives a single entry per CDR3 protein. The sample lists about 80,000 distinct CDR3 sequences, about 17% occurring once. The sequencing here drew on PBMCs, taken after low-dose radiotherapy plus immunotherapy. The receptors originated from a male donor with prostate cancer. The CDR3 runs from the conserved cysteine through the conserved F or W. The order of the fields is clone size, J gene, V gene, D gene, CDR3 DNA, CDR3 protein. D genes are given only for firm matches. Expanded clones are given a class, and other clones once, few, many or no size at all.

clone size: many; J gene: TRBJ1-1; V gene: TRBV6-2/TRBV6-3; D gene: NA; CDR3 DNA: TGTGCCAGCAGTTACGGGCAGGCTCCGGAGAACACTGAAGCTTTCTTT; CDR3 protein: CASSYGQAPENTEAFF
clone size: many; J gene: TRBJ2-7; V gene: TRBV29-1; D gene: NA; CDR3 DNA: TGCAGCGTTGAAGATCGGCAGAGCTCCTACGAGCAGTACTTC; CDR3 protein: CSVEDRQSSYEQYF
clone size: many; J gene: TRBJ2-1; V gene: TRBV29-1; D gene: NA; CDR3 DNA: TGCAGCGTTGGGGCAGGGCCTTACAATGAGCAGTTCTTC; CDR3 protein: CSVGAGPYNEQFF
clone size: many; J gene: TRBJ2-1; V gene: TRBV5-1; D gene: NA; CDR3 DNA: TGCGCCAGCACCCTCGACAAACCCACCGGTGAGCAGTTCTTC; CDR3 protein: CASTLDKPTGEQFF
clone size: many; J gene: TRBJ2-7; V gene: TRBV28; D gene: NA; CDR3 DNA: TGTGCCAGCAGTTTAAAGCAGGGAAGCTCCTACGAGCAGTACTTC; CDR3 protein: CASSLKQGSSYEQYF
clone size: many; J gene: TRBJ2-5; V gene: TRBV28; D gene: NA; CDR3 DNA: TGTGCCAGCTCACGTCCAAGCAGGGGCGAGACCCAGTACTTC; CDR3 protein: CASSRPSRGETQYF
clone size: many; J gene: TRBJ1-4; V gene: TRBV29-1; D gene: TRBD1; CDR3 DNA: TGCAGCGTGGGGACAGGGACGGGTAATGAAAAACTGTTTTTT; CDR3 protein: CSVGTGTGNEKLFF
clone size: many; J gene: TRBJ2-7; V gene: TRBV6-2/TRBV6-3; D gene: NA; CDR3 DNA: TGTGCCAGCATAATCTCCTACGAGCAGTACTTC; CDR3 protein: CASIISYEQYF
clone size: many; J gene: TRBJ2-2; V gene: TRBV27; D gene: TRBD2; CDR3 DNA: TGTGCCAGCAGTTTAACTAGCGGGAGGTACACCGGGGAGCTGTTTTTT; CDR3 protein: CASSLTSGRYTGELFF
clone size: NA; J gene: TRBJ1-2; V gene: TRBV5-1; D gene: TRBD1; CDR3 DNA: TGCGCCAGCAGCTCCTCAGGGGGGGTTATCTATGGCTACACCTTC; CDR3 protein: CASSSSGGVIYGYTF
clone size: many; J gene: TRBJ1-6; V gene: TRBV15; D gene: TRBD1; CDR3 DNA: TGTGCCACCAGCAGAAACATGGACAGGGCATACTCACCCCTCCACTTT; CDR3 protein: CATSRNMDRAYSPLHF
clone size: many; J gene: TRBJ2-6; V gene: TRBV29-1; D gene: NA; CDR3 DNA: TGCAGCGTTGAGCTCTACACTCCCTCTGGGGCCAACGTCCTGACTTTC; CDR3 protein: CSVELYTPSGANVLTF
clone size: many; J gene: TRBJ1-2; V gene: TRBV29-1; D gene: NA; CDR3 DNA: TGCAGCGTTCGGCAGGGCGACTATGGCTACACCTTC; CDR3 protein: CSVRQGDYGYTF
clone size: many; J gene: TRBJ2-1; V gene: TRBV11-1; D gene: NA; CDR3 DNA: TGTGCCAGCAGCCCCGAGGGGCGGGAGCAGTTCTTC; CDR3 protein: CASSPEGREQFF
clone size: many; J gene: TRBJ2-1; V gene: TRBV20-1; D gene: TRBD2; CDR3 DNA: TGCAGTGCTAGAGAAAAAGGGAGTAGCGGGGGGTACAATGAGCAGTTCTTC; CDR3 protein: CSAREKGSSGGYNEQFF
clone size: many; J gene: TRBJ2-7; V gene: TRBV29-1; D gene: NA; CDR3 DNA: TGCAGCGTTGATGGGGACTCGGCCGAGCAGTACTTC; CDR3 protein: CSVDGDSAEQYF
clone size: many; J gene: TRBJ2-3; V gene: TRBV20-1; D gene: TRBD2; CDR3 DNA: TGCAGTGCTAGAGGGAGAGCGGGAGGGAAAGGAAGCACAGATACGCAGTATTTT; CDR3 protein: CSARGRAGGKGSTDTQYF
clone size: many; J gene: TRBJ2-1; V gene: TRBV30; D gene: TRBD2; CDR3 DNA: TGTGCCTGGAGTCGCAAGGGCGGGAGAAGGGGAGAGCAGTTCTTC; CDR3 protein: CAWSRKGGRRGEQFF
clone size: many; J gene: TRBJ2-5; V gene: TRBV28; D gene: NA; CDR3 DNA: TGTGCCAGCAGTCCCCTGGTGGGAGTGATGGCGGAGACCCAGTACTTC; CDR3 protein: CASSPLVGVMAETQYF
clone size: once; J gene: TRBJ1-5; V gene: TRBV28; D gene: NA; CDR3 DNA: TGTGCCAGCAGCCAGGATACGGGACGGATCACCTCAGGTCCCCAGCATTTT; CDR3 protein: CASSQDTGRITSGPQHF
clone size: many; J gene: TRBJ2-7; V gene: TRBV7-3; D gene: NA; CDR3 DNA: TGTGCCAGCAGCTCGGGACCGACCGACGAGCAGTACTTC; CDR3 protein: CASSSGPTDEQYF
clone size: many; J gene: TRBJ2-7; V gene: TRBV6-2/TRBV6-3; D gene: NA; CDR3 DNA: TGTGCCAGCAGATCGGGCGGTATCTCCTACGAGCAGTACTTC; CDR3 protein: CASRSGGISYEQYF